This paragraph reports one T cell receptor beta chain. This sample is drawn from a study of blood T cell repertoires in COVID-19. Study summary: From the United States, Italy and Spain came samples of acute and convalescent COVID-19.

The length of the CDR3 is 15 residues. Germline values: CDR1 MDHEN, CDR2 SYDVKM. V gave up 2 bases and J gave up 5 bases, with 15 bases separating them. Data came from immunoSEQ multiplex PCR; TCRdb stores just in-frame clones and leaves some out. The data hold approximately 150,000 clones, with roughly 84% observed a single time. The rearrangement joins TRBV28 to TRBJ1-2; no clear D gene. Sequencing used peripheral blood. This receptor was identified in a woman in her forties or fifties with COVID-19, enrolled during active disease. CDR3 loop: CASSLRVGELYGYTF. In DNA, the CDR3 is TGTGCCAGCAGTTTACGGGTGGGAGAACTATATGGCTACACCTTC.